These 22 T cell receptor beta chains share one sample of origin, sequenced in a study of OX40 agonist ivuxolimab in advanced cancers. Data came from immunoSEQ multiplex PCR; TCRdb stores just in-frame clones and leaves some out. The sample has about 91,000 clones; around 87% are singletons. Sequencing was performed on CD4+ or CD8+ T cells sorted from blood, taken in a trial of the OX40 agonist ivuxolimab. All receptors derive from an adult with an advanced solid tumor such as melanoma, head and neck, liver or kidney cancer.

CDR3 region: CASSRGTVGNTEAFF. For the CDR3, the DNA is TGTGCCAGCAGCCGGGGGACAGTCGGGAACACTGAAGCTTTCTTT. The V call is TRBV5-4, the J call TRBJ1-1, with 7 bases identical to TRBD1. Trimming cost V 4 bases and J 1 base; bases outside gene matches: 7. There are 15 residues in the CDR3. The germline V gene has CDR1 SGHNT and CDR2 YYREEE (reference sequence). Looking up the rest from reference TRBV5-4 and TRBJ1-1 gives the full variable domain: ETGVTQSPTHLIKTRGQQVTLRCSSQSGHNTVSWYQQALGQGPQFIFQYYREEENGRGNFPPRFSGLQFPNYSSELNVNALELDDSALYLCASSRGTVGNTEAFFGQGTRLTVV.

This clone occurred once. The chain has TRBV10-3 and TRBJ2-5, with 9 nucleotides matching TRBD2. V was pared by 4 bases and J by 4 bases, with 1 base of the junction left unmatched. From germline, CDR1 is ENHRY and CDR2 SYGVKD. The CDR3 runs to 13 residues. The CDR3 nucleotides read TGTGCCATCAGTGCAGCGGGAGGAGAGACCCAGTACTTC. Its translation: CAISAAGGETQYF.

The chain recombines TRBV5-4 with TRBJ1-1; D not certain. This CDR3 is built from 15 residues. The germline V gene encodes CDR1 SGHNT and CDR2 YYREEE (reference sequence). The V end was cut by 0 bases, the J end by 1 base, with 10 bases between. DNA for the CDR3: TGTGCCAGCAGCTTGGTTTGGGATTCGAACACTGAAGCTTTCTTT. Residues: CASSLVWDSNTEAFF.

CDR3 in DNA: TGTGCCAGCAGCCCGGGGGACAGGGAAAATGAAAAACTGTTTTTT. This codes for CASSPGDRENEKLFF. The rearrangement joins TRBV5-8 to TRBJ1-4; 9 nucleotides match TRBD1. The CDR3 length is 15 residues. Per the germline V gene, CDR1 is SGHTS and CDR2 is YDEGEE. Trimming took 4 bases from V and 5 from J; bases not matched to a gene: 6.

This sequence joins TRBV11-2 and TRBJ2-1; tentatively, D is TRBD1 or TRBD2 (5 bases each). There are 14 residues in the CDR3. Germline CDR1 SGHAT, CDR2 FQNNGV. V shed 1 base and J shed 10 bases, with 14 bases lying between them. The CDR3 reads CASSLGMRDEEQFF. CDR3 nucleotide sequence: TGTGCCAGCAGCTTAGGTATGAGGGACGAAGAGCAGTTCTTC.

This chain joins TRBV28 and TRBJ1-5; D uncertain. The V gene's germline CDR1 is MDHEN and CDR2 SYDVKM. The CDR3 is made up of 15 amino acids. Trimming stripped 3 bases from V and 3 bases from J, with 12 bases between. CDR3 sequence (DNA): TGTGCCAGCAGTTTGTTGTTTGGGATCAATCAGCCCCAGCATTTT. It yields the protein CASSLLFGINQPQHF.

This chain joins TRBV28 and TRBJ2-3; TRBD1 matches 7 bases. The germline V gene has CDR1 MDHEN and CDR2 SYDVKM. After removal of 6 bases from V and 5 bases from J, the junction contained 8 bases not matched to a gene. The CDR3 sequence is 14 residues long. CDR3 nucleotides: TGTGCCAGCAGCTTCGACAGGGTAATAGATACGCAGTATTTT. Protein product: CASSFDRVIDTQYF.

This clone was recorded a few times. The chain carries TRBV11-1 and TRBJ2-5; D might be TRBD2 (5 bases). Germline lookup yields CDR1 SGHAT and CDR2 FQDESV (reference sequence). The CDR3 covers 14 residues. V lost 2 bases and J 5 bases, leaving 12 bases between the germline ends. CDR3 in DNA: TGTGCCAGCAGCTTACAAGTGGGAGCTGAGACCCAGTACTTC. This translates into CASSLQVGAETQYF.

The chain combines TRBV10-3 with TRBJ2-7; 8 nucleotides align to TRBD2. Germline-derived CDR1 and CDR2 are ENHRY and SYGVKD. The V and J ends lost 4 bases and 5 bases, in that order; junction bases with no gene match: 4. This CDR3 is built from 13 residues. This CDR3 is CAISARGGNEQYF. CDR3 in DNA: TGTGCCATCAGTGCCCGGGGGGGGAACGAGCAGTACTTC.

In its sample, this clone was seen a few times. The chain employs TRBV6-4 and TRBJ2-1, with 8 bases lining up with TRBD2. Trimming took 5 bases from V and 4 from J; bases not matched to a gene: 13. Germline CDR1 is MRHNA and CDR2 is SNTAGT. The CDR3 consists of 17 residues. In DNA, the CDR3 is TGTGCCAGCAGTTCTATAAGCGGGAGAATAACTTACAATGAGCAGTTCTTC. Its protein product is CASSSISGRITYNEQFF.

The rearrangement links TRBV5-5 to TRBJ2-1, with D hard to call. Germline assignment: CDR1 SGHKS and CDR2 YYEKEE (reference sequence). V was clipped by 0 bases and J by 4 bases, with 5 bases between them. The CDR3 is made up of 13 amino acids. CDR3 sequence (DNA): TGTGCCAGCAGCTTGGACAATTACAATGAGCAGTTCTTC. The encoded protein is CASSLDNYNEQFF. Complete variable domain (other parts from reference TRBV5-5 and TRBJ2-1): DAGVTQSPTHLIKTRGQQVTLRCSPISGHKSVSWYQQVLGQGPQFIFQYYEKEERGRGNFPDRFSARQFPNYSSELNVNALLLGDSALYLCASSLDNYNEQFFGPGTRLTVL.

J is TRBJ1-1 and V is TRBV18; unclear D gene. CDR3 length: 15 amino acids. Deletions cut 6 bases from V and 0 bases from J, with 14 bases between. Germline V gene data show CDR1 as KGHSH and CDR2 as LQKENI. CDR3 sequence reads: CASSPSRPLNTEAFF. In nucleotides, the CDR3 is TGTGCCAGCTCGCCCTCGAGGCCCTTGAACACTGAAGCTTTCTTT.

The chain has TRBV19 and TRBJ1-5; D perhaps matches TRBD1 (6 bases). The V gene lost 3 bases and the J gene lost 0 bases, with 15 bases spanning the gap. The CDR3 totals 17 residues. Germline assignment: CDR1 LNHDA and CDR2 SQIVND (reference sequence). As DNA, the CDR3 is TGTGCCAGTAGTATTAGTTGGGACACCTATAGCAATCAGCCCCAGCATTTT. Translating it yields CASSISWDTYSNQPQHF. The full variable domain, rest sourced from reference TRBV19 and TRBJ1-5, is DGGITQSPKYLFRKEGQNVTLSCEQNLNHDAMYWYRQDPGQGLRLIYYSQIVNDFQKGDIAEGYSVSREKKESFPLTVTSAQKNPTAFYLCASSISWDTYSNQPQHFGDGTRLSIL.

This chain joins TRBV9 and TRBJ1-2; 10 bases line up with TRBD1. Germline CDR1 reads SGDLS; CDR2 reads YYNGEE. The V gene end was trimmed by 3 bases and the J gene end by 1 base; junction bases not matched to a gene: 3. The CDR3 spans 15 residues. DNA for the CDR3: TGTGCCAGCAGCGACCGGGACAGGGGTAACTATGGCTACACCTTC. Translated, it gives CASSDRDRGNYGYTF.

The rearrangement links TRBV11-2 to TRBJ1-1, with D maybe TRBD1 (6 bases). This CDR3 has 14 amino acids. The V end lost 5 bases, the J end lost 1 base, and 11 bases lay between the germline ends. The germline V gene has CDR1 SGHAT and CDR2 FQNNGV. CDR3 bases: TGTGCCAGCAGCCGCGGGACACAGAACACTGAAGCTTTCTTT. It encodes CASSRGTQNTEAFF.

The chain links TRBV28 to TRBJ1-1; the match to TRBD1 covers 7 bases. Germline CDR1 and CDR2: MDHEN and SYDVKM. Trimming took 5 bases from V and 4 from J; bases not matched to a gene: 13. The CDR3 covers 16 residues. The CDR3: CASSDPTGQGFTEAFF. CDR3 in DNA: TGTGCCAGCAGTGACCCGACAGGGCAAGGTTTCACTGAAGCTTTCTTT.

The chain joins TRBV29-1 to TRBJ2-2; 9 bases fit TRBD2. This CDR3 is 17 amino acids long. V shed 4 bases and J 4 bases; nucleotides not matched to a gene: 13. Germline V CDR1 and CDR2: SQVTM, ANQGSEA. Here the CDR3 reads CSVGNSTGLARTGELFF. For the CDR3, the DNA is TGCAGCGTTGGGAATAGCACGGGACTAGCTCGCACCGGGGAGCTGTTTTTT.

The chain uses TRBV10-1 and TRBJ2-5, with TRBD2 identical over 7 bases. The CDR3 length is 14 residues. The V segment lost 4 bases and the J segment 4 bases; nucleotides outside the gene matches: 6. Germline assignment: CDR1 WNHNN and CDR2 SYGVQD (reference sequence). CDR3 region: CASSVAGDLETQYF. The CDR3 DNA sequence: TGCGCCAGCAGTGTTGCGGGAGACCTAGAGACCCAGTACTTC.

The chain employs TRBV6-1 and TRBJ1-1; 7 positions match TRBD1. The germline V gene has CDR1 MNHNS and CDR2 SASEGT. With 4 bases clipped from V and 0 bases from J, the junction kept 5 bases outside the gene matches. This CDR3 region has 15 residues. The CDR3 spells CASSGTGTVNTEAFF. In nucleotides, the CDR3 is TGTGCCAGCAGTGGAACCGGGACAGTGAACACTGAAGCTTTCTTT.

This clone came up a few times. The V gene is TRBV28, the J gene TRBJ2-1; a weak D match, TRBD1 (7 bases). Between the trimmed V and J ends, which lost 5 bases and 3 bases, there was a span of 14 bases. CDR3 size: 15 residues. CDR1 is MDHEN, CDR2 SYDVKM, per germline. CDR3 residues: CASSQNRGGYNEQFF. The DNA of the CDR3 is TGTGCCAGCAGTCAAAACAGGGGAGGCTACAATGAGCAGTTCTTC.

The rearrangement links TRBV11-3 to TRBJ2-7, with 10 bases lining up with TRBD1. J lost 0 bases, V lost 4 bases, and 3 bases had no gene match. Germline V gives CDR1 SGHNT, CDR2 YENEEA. This CDR3 has 15 residues. CDR3 in DNA: TGTGCCAGCAGCTGGGGACAGGGGTTCTCCTACGAGCAGTACTTC. This codes for CASSWGQGFSYEQYF.

The chain joins TRBV5-6 to TRBJ2-7; 15 bases agree with TRBD2. The V segment lost 5 bases and the J segment 7 bases; nucleotides outside the gene matches: 7. Germline assignment: CDR1 SGHDT and CDR2 YYEEEE. The CDR3 runs 15 residues. CDR3 in DNA: TGTGCCAGCAGTAAGCCGGGACTAGCGGGAGGTGAGCAGTACTTC. As protein: CASSKPGLAGGEQYF.